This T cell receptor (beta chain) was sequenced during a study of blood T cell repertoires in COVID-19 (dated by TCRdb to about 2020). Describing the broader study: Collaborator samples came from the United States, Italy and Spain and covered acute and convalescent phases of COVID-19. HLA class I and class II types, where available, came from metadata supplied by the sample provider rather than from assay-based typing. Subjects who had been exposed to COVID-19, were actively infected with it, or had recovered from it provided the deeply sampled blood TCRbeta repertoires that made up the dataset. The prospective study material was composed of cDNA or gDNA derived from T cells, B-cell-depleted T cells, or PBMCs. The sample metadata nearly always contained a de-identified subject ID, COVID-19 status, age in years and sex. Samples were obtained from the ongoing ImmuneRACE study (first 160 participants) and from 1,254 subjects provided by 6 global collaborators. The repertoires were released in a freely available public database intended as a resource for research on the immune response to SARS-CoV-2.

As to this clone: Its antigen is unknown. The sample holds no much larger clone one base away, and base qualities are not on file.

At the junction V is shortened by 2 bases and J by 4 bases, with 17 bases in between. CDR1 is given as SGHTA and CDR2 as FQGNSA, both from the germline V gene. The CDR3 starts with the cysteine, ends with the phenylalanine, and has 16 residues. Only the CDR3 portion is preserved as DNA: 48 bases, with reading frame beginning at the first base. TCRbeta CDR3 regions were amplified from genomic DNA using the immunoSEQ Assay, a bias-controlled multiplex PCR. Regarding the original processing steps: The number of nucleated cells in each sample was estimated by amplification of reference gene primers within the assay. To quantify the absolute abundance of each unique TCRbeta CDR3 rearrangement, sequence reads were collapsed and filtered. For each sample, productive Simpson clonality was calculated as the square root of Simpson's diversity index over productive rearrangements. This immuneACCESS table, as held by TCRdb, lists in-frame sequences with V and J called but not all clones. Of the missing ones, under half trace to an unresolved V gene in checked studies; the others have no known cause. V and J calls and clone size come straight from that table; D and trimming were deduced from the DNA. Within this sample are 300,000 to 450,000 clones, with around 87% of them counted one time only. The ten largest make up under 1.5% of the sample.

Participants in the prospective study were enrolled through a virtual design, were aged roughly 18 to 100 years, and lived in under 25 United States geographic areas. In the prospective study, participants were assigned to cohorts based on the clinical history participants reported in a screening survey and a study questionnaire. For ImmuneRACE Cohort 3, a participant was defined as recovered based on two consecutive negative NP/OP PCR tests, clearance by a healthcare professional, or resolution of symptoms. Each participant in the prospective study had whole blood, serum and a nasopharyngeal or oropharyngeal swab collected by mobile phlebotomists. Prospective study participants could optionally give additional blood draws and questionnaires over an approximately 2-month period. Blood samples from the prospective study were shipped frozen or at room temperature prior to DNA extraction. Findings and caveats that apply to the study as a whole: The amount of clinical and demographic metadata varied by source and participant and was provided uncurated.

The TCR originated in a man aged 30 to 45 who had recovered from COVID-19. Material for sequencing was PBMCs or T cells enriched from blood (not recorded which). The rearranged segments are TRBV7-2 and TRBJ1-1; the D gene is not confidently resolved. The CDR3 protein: CASSLFDGEGSTEAFF. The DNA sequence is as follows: TGTGCCAGCAGCTTATTCGATGGGGAGGGCAGCACTGAAGCTTTCTTT. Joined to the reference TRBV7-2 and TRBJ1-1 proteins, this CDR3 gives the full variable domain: GAGVSQSPSNKVTEKGKDVELRCDPISGHTALYWYRQSLGQGLEFLIYFQGNSAPDKSGLPSDRFSAERTGGSVSTLTIQRTQQEDSAVYLCASSLFDGEGSTEAFFGQGTRLTVV.